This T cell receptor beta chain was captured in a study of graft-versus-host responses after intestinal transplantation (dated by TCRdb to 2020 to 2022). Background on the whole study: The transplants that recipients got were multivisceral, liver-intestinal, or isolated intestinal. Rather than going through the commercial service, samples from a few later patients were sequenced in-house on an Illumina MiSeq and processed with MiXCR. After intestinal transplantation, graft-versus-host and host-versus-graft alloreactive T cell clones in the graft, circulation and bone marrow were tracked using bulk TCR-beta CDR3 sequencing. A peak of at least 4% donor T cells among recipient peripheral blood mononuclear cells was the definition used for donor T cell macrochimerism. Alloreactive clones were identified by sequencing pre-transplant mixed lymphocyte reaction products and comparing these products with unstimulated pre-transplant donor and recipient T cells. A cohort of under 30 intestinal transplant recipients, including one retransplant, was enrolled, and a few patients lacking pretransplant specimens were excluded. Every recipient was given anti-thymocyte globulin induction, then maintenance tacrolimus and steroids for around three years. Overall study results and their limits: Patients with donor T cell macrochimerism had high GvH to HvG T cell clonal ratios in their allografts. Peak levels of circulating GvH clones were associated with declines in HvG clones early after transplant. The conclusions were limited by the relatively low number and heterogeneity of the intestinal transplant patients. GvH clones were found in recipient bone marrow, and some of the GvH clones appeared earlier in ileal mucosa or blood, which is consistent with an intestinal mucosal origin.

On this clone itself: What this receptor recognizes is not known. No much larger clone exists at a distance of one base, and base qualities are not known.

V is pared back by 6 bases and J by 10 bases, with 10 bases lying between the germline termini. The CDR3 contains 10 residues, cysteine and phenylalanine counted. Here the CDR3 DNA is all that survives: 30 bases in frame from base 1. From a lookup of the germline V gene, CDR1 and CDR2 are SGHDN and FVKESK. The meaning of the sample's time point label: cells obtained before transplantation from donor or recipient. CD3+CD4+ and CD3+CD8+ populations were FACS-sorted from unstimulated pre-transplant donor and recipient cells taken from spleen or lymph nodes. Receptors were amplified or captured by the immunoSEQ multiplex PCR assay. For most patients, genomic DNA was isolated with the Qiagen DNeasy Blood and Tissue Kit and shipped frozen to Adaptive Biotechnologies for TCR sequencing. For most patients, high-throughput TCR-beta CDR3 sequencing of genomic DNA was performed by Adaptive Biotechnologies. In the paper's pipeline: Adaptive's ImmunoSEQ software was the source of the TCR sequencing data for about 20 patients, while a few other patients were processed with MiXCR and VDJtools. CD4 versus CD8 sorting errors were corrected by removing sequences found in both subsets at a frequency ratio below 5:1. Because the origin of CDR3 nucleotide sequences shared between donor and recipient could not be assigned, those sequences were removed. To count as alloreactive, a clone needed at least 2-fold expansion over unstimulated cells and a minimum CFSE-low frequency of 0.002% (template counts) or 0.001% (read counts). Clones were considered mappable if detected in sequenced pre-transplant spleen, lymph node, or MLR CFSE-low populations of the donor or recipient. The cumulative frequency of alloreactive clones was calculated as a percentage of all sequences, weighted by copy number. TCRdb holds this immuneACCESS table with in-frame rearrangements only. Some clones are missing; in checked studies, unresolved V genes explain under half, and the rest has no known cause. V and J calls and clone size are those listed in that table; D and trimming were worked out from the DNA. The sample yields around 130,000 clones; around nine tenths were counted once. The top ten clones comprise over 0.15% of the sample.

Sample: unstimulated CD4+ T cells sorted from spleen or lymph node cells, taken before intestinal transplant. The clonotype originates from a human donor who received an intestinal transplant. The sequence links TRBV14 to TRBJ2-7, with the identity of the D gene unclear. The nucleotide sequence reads TGTGCCAGCAGTTCTCAGGCCCAGTACTTC. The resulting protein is CASSSQAQYF.